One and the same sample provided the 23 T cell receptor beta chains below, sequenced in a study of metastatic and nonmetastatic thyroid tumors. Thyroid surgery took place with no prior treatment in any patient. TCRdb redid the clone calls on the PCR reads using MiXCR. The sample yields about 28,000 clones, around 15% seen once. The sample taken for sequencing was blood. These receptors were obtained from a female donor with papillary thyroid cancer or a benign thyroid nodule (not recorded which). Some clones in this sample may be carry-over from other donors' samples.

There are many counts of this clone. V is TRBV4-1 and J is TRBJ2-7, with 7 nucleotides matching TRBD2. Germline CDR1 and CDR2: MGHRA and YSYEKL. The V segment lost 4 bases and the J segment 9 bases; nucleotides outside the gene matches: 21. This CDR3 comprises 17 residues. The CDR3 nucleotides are TGCGCCAGCAGCCCGGACGAGACCGCTAGCGGAAGGGATGCGCAGTACTTC. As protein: CASSPDETASGRDAQYF.

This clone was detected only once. As DNA, the CDR3 is TGTGCCAGCAGCCAACCGCGGGGACCTCTGGGTGGCTACACCTTC. Its translation: CASSQPRGPLGGYTF. J is TRBJ1-2 and V is TRBV14; D is perhaps TRBD1 (5 bases). The CDR3 loop spans 15 amino acids. Germline CDR1 is SGHDN and CDR2 is FVKESK. Deletions cut 2 bases from V and 7 bases from J, with 17 bases between.

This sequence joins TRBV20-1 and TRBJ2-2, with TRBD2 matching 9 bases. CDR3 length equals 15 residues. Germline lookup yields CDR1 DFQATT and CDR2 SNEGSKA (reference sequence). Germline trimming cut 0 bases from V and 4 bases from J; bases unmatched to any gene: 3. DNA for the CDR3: TGCAGTGCTAGAGAGACTAGCGGATTCACCGGGGAGCTGTTTTTT. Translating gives CSARETSGFTGELFF.

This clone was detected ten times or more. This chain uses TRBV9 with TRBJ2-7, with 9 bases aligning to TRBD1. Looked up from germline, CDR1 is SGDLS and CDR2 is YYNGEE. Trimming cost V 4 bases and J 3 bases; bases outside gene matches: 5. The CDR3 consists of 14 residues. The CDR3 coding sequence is TGTGCCAGCAGCCCCCGGACAGGGGTCTACGAGCAGTACTTC. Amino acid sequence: CASSPRTGVYEQYF.

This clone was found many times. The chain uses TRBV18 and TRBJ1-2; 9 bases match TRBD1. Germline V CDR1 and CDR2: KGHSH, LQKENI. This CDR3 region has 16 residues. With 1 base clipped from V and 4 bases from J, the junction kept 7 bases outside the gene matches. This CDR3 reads CASSPRRDREAYGYTF. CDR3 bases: TGTGCCAGCTCACCACGTCGGGACAGGGAGGCCTATGGCTACACCTTC.

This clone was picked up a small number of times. CDR3 region: CASSLGAVNEKLFF. DNA of the CDR3: TGTGCCAGCAGCTTGGGCGCGGTTAATGAAAAACTGTTTTTT. The V call is TRBV5-6, the J call TRBJ1-4; no definite D call. The CDR3 covers 14 residues. Trimming took 0 bases from V and 4 from J, leaving 7 bases between them. The germline gives CDR1 SGHDT, CDR2 YYEEEE.

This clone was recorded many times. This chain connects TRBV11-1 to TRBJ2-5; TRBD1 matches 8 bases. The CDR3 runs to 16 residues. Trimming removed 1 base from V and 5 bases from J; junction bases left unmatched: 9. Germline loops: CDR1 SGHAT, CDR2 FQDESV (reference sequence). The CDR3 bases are TGTGCCAGCAGCTTAGGGGCTGACAGGGGTGTGGAGACCCAGTACTTC. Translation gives CASSLGADRGVETQYF.

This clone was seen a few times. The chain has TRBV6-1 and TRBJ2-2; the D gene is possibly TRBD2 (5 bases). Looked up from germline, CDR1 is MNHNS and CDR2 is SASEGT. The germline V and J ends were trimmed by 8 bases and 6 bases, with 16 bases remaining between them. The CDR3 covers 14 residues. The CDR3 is CASRWGDLSGELFF. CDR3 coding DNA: TGTGCCAGCCGCTGGGGAGATCTGTCCGGGGAGCTGTTTTTT.

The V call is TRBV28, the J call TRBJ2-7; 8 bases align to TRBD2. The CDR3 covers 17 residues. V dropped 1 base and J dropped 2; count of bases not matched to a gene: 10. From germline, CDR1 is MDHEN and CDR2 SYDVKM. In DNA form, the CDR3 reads TGTGCCAGCAGTTTATTCGGGGGGGCTAGCGGAGCCTACGAGCAGTACTTC. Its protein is CASSLFGGASGAYEQYF.

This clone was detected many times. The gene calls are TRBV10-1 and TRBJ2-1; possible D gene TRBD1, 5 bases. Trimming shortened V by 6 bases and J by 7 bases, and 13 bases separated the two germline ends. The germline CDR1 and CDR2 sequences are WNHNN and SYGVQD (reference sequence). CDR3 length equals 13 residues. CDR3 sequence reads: CASSNGRGNEQFF. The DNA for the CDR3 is TGCGCCAGCAGCAACGGTAGGGGAAATGAGCAGTTCTTC.

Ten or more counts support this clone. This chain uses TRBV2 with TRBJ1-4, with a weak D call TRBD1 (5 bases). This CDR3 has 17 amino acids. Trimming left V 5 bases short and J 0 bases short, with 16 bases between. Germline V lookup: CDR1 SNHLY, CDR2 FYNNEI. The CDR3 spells CASSTPRGNPTNEKLFF. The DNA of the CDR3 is TGTGCCAGCAGTACCCCTCGGGGGAACCCAACTAATGAAAAACTGTTTTTT.

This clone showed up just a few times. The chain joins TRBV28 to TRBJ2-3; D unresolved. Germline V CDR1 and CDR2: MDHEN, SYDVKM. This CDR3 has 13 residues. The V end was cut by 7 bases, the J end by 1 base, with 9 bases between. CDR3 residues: CASTPLGTDTQYF. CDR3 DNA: TGTGCCAGCACCCCACTCGGCACAGATACGCAGTATTTT. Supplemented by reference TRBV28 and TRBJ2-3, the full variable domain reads DVKVTQSSRYLVKRTGEKVFLECVQDMDHENMFWYRQDPGLGLRLIYFSYDVKMKEKGDIPEGYSVSREKKERFSLILESASTNQTSMYLCASTPLGTDTQYFGPGTRLTVL.

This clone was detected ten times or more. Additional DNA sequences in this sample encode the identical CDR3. The CDR3 sequence: CASSLGDRGYGYTF. CDR3 DNA: TGCGCCAGCAGCTTGGGGGACAGGGGTTATGGCTACACCTTC. The chain employs TRBV5-1 and TRBJ1-2; 10 nucleotides align to TRBD1. This CDR3 has 14 amino acids. Germline CDR1 SGHRS, CDR2 YFSETQ. With V trimmed by 0 bases and J by 5 bases, 1 base remained unmatched.

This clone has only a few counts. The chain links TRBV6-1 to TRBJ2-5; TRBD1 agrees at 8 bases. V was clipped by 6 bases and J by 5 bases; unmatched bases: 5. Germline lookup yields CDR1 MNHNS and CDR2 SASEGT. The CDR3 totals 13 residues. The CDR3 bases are TGTGCCAGCAGGGAATCAGGGGGCGAGACCCAGTACTTC. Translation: CASRESGGETQYF.

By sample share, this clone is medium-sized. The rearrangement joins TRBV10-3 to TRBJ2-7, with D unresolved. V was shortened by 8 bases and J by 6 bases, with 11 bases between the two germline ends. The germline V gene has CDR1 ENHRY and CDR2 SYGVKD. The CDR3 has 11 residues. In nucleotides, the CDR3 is TGTGCCATCTCGGGCTCGCGCGAGCAGTACTTC. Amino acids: CAISGSREQYF.

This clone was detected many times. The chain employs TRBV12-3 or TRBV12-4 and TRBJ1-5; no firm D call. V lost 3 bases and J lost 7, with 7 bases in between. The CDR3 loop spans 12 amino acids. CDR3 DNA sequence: TGTGCCAGCAGTTTCGGGCAGCAGCCCCAGCATTTT. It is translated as CASSFGQQPQHF.

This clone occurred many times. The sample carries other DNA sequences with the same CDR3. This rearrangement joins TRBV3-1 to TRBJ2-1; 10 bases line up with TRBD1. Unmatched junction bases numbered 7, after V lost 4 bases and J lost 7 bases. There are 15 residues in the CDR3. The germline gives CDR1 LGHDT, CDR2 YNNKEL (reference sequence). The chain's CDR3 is CASSPRTGGPNEQFF. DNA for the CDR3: TGTGCCAGCAGCCCACGGACAGGGGGGCCGAATGAGCAGTTCTTC.

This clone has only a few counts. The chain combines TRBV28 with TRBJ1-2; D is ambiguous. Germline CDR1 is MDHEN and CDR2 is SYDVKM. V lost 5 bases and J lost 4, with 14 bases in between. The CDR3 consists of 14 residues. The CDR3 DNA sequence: TGTGCCAGCAGTCCCCTCGGTCGGGCCTATGGCTACACCTTC. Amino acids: CASSPLGRAYGYTF.

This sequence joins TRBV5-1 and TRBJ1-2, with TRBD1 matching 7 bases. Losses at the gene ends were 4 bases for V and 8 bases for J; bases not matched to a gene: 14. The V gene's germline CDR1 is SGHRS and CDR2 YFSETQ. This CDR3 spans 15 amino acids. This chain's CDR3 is CASSRQGRPEGGYTF. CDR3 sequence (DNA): TGCGCCAGCAGCCGACAGGGTCGCCCCGAGGGAGGCTACACCTTC. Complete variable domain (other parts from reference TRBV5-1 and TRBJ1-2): KAGVTQTPRYLIKTRGQQVTLSCSPISGHRSVSWYQQTPGQGLQFLFEYFSETQRNKGNFPGRFSGRQFSNSRSEMNVSTLELGDSALYLCASSRQGRPEGGYTFGSGTRLTVV.

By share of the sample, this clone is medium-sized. In nucleotides, the CDR3 is TGTGCCAGCAGAGATACAGGGGAGGCGAGCTATGGCTACACCTTC. It translates to CASRDTGEASYGYTF. The chain has TRBV28 and TRBJ1-2; 7 bases map to TRBD1. The germline V gene encodes CDR1 MDHEN and CDR2 SYDVKM. This CDR3 comprises 15 residues. The ends lost 6 bases at V and 4 bases at J; junction bases unmatched: 11.

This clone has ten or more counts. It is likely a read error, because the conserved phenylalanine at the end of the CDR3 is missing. This CDR3 reads CATSLDRGTGNTIYL. CDR3 nucleotides: TGTGCCACCAGCTTAGACAGGGGGACCGGAAACACCATATATCTT. The chain has TRBV15 and TRBJ1-3; 9 nucleotides line up with TRBD1. Trimming removed 5 bases from V and 4 bases from J; junction bases left unmatched: 6. Per the germline V gene, CDR1 is LNHNV and CDR2 is YYDKDF (reference sequence). The CDR3 is 15 residues long.

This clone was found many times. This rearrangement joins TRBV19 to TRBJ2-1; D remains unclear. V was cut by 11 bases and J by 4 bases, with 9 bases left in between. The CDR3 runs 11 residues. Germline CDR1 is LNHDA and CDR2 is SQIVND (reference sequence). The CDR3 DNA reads TGTGCCTCTGGCGGATACAATGAGCAGTTCTTC. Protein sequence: CASGGYNEQFF.

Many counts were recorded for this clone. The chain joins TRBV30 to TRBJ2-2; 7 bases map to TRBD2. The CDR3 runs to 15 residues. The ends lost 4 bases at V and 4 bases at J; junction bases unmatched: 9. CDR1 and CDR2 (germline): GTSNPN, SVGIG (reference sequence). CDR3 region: CAWNGGGSVTGELFF. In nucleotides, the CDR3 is TGTGCCTGGAACGGGGGAGGGTCGGTCACCGGGGAGCTGTTTTTT.